This TCR beta chain was recovered during a study of cytomegalovirus exposure and HLA in healthy donors. About the study: A subsequent analysis reported that the 120 validation repertoires were produced on the same platform that had also been used for the 666 first-cohort repertoires. General study points: Per published reports, the classifier diagnosed cytomegalovirus status with high specificity and sensitivity. Cytomegalovirus association was listed for 164 TCR beta chains.

Sequenced by immunoSEQ multiplex PCR; TCRdb stores in-frame clones only, minus some. The sample has over 110,000 clones; approximately 87% are singletons. This clone was observed a single time. Its antigen is undetermined. The sample taken for sequencing was PBMCs. The TCR comes from a man between 18 and 29 years old in good health and CMV-seronegative.

CDR3 nucleotide sequence: TGTGCCATCAGTGCTTCGACTAGCGGGGCTCCTTACAATGAGCAGTTCTTC. Its translation: CAISASTSGAPYNEQFF. The chain uses TRBV10-3 and TRBJ2-1, with 11 nucleotides matching TRBD2. V shed 4 bases, J shed 4 bases, and the junction held 9 bases outside the gene matches. This CDR3 region has 17 residues. The germline CDR1 and CDR2 sequences are ENHRY and SYGVKD.